The entry below gives a single TCR beta chain sequence along with its context. At the survey level, the v3.0 immunoSEQ assay was run. Repertoires were generated with immunoSEQ multiplex PCR, while TCRdb's copy carries only in-frame clones and drops some. The sample carries 45,000 or so clones, about 94% recorded once. These data come from a study of long-term antiretroviral therapy in people with HIV. Per the germline V gene, CDR1 is GTSNPN and CDR2 is SVGIG (reference sequence). Trimming at V came to 3 bases and at J to 0 bases, leaving 7 bases not matched to a gene. CDR3 length: 15 residues. Every single participant having HIV got treatment inside the United States. The samples, holding about 0.85-10 million cryopreserved PBMC, were thawed before DNA extraction was carried out.

The J gene is TRBJ1-1, the V gene TRBV30; TRBD1 agrees at 7 bases. The sequence derives from a man aged 25-40 years with HIV. The sample here was unsorted PBMCs, taken approximately 9.5 years after starting antiretroviral therapy. Here the CDR3 reads CAWSMTGLMNTEAFF. CDR3 nucleotide sequence: TGTGCCTGGAGCATGACAGGGCTAATGAACACTGAAGCTTTCTTT.